This TCR beta chain was documented in a study of shared clonotypes between healthy human individuals. Only CD45RO-negative cells positively selected for CCR7 counted as naive CD8 cells, so terminally differentiated effector memory CD45RA+ cells were excluded. Here immunoSEQ multiplex PCR was the method, and the copy in TCRdb shows in-frame clones only, minus some. The table has about 2.1 million clones, around 93% seen once. V lost 3 bases and J lost 4; bases outside the gene matches: 5. The CDR3 is made up of 16 amino acids. Germline CDR1 and CDR2: LGHNA and YSLEER. The sequence was obtained from a young man in good health. Some clones in this sample may be carry-over from other donors' samples. The gene calls are TRBV4-3 and TRBJ2-3; 12 nucleotides agree with TRBD1. The sample taken for sequencing was naive CD8+ T cells from PBMCs. The CDR3 DNA sequence: TGCGCCAGCAGCCACGGGACAGGGGGCGAAGCAGATACGCAGTATTTT. The encoded protein is CASSHGTGGEADTQYF.